The 26 T cell receptor beta chains below were found in one sample sequenced in a study of T cells in women clearing cervical HPV infection. Sequencing used immunoSEQ multiplex PCR; TCRdb keeps in-frame clones, though not all of them. The specimen's table records 30,000 to 35,000 clones. Sequencing used blood buffy coat. These TCRs come from a woman aged 18-69 years with a cervical HPV16 infection that either progressed to CIN3+ or cleared (not recorded which).

Comments on this clone: Read data end 3 residues before the CDR3 end; the end is taken from the germline J gene. The gene calls are TRBV7-9 and TRBJ1-5, with D uncertain. Germline loops: CDR1 SEHNR, CDR2 FQNEAQ (reference sequence). This CDR3 region has 14 residues. The V gene lost 4 bases and the J gene lost 0 bases, with 7 bases spanning the gap. The covered CDR3 bases are TGTGCCAGCAGCTACACGGGTAGCAATCAGCCC. This sequence encodes CASSYTGSNQP. The whole CDR3 protein reads CASSYTGSNQPQHF.

Of note for this clone: The read is 3 residues too short to cover the CDR3 end, so that end is filled in from the germline J gene. The chain recombines TRBV2 with TRBJ2-3; 9 bases map to TRBD2. The CDR3 runs to 14 residues. V dropped 9 bases and J dropped 1; count of bases not matched to a gene: 5. Germline V gene lookup returns CDR1 SNHLY and CDR2 FYNNEI. The covered CDR3 bases are TGTGCCAGTGAGCCTAGCGGGGGCACAGATACG. The encoded protein is CASEPSGGTDT. The entire CDR3 is CASEPSGGTDTQYF.

A note on this clone: The CDR3 end is not reached by the read, which stops 3 residues before it; the germline J gene fills it in. The chain has TRBV20-1 and TRBJ1-5; the D gene is possibly TRBD1 (6 bases). The CDR3 has 14 amino acids. Germline lookup yields CDR1 DFQATT and CDR2 SNEGSKA (reference sequence). V was clipped by 5 bases and J by 3 bases, with 14 bases between them. This CDR3 reads CSAPMTGPNQPQHF. Incomplete CDR3 DNA: TGCAGTGCTCCTATGACAGGCCCCAATCAGCCC.

Details on this clone: The read ends 3 residues early relative to the CDR3; the germline J gene fills the gap. The chain employs TRBV15 and TRBJ2-3; 9 bases line up with TRBD2. Germline trimming cut 1 base from V and 2 bases from J; bases unmatched to any gene: 1. The CDR3 runs to 15 residues. CDR1 LNHNV and CDR2 YYDKDF come from the germline V gene (reference sequence). CDR3 DNA, as far as it was read: TGTGCCACCAGCAGAGGCGGGGGGGCCACAGATACG. Translation: CATSRGGGATDT. The CDR3 in its entirety is CATSRGGGATDTQYF.

As to this clone: The read finishes 3 residues shy of the CDR3 end, and the germline J gene is used to complete it. V is TRBV18 and J is TRBJ1-6; D possibly corresponds to TRBD1 (5 bases). The V and J ends lost 6 bases and 8 bases respectively, with 14 bases between them. The CDR3 loop spans 14 amino acids. Germline loops: CDR1 KGHSH, CDR2 LQKENI. CDR3 protein: CASSLQGGDSPLHF. The covered CDR3 bases are TGTGCCAGCTCTCTTCAGGGAGGGGATTCACCC.

As regards this clone: With the read ending 3 residues before the CDR3 end, the germline J gene is used to fill in that end. The gene calls are TRBV7-2 and TRBJ1-1, with a possible D match to TRBD1 (6 bases). Per germline, CDR1 SGHTA and CDR2 FQGNSA. This CDR3 spans 14 amino acids. V lost 5 bases and J 4 bases, leaving 14 bases between the germline ends. The covered CDR3 bases are TGTGCCAGCAGCACGTCATACAGGGCCACTGAA. Its protein product is CASSTSYRATE. The CDR3, in full, reads CASSTSYRATEAFF.

A remark on this clone: The read finishes 3 residues shy of the CDR3 end, and the germline J gene is used to complete it. This sequence joins TRBV6-2 or TRBV6-3 and TRBJ2-1, with 9 bases lining up with TRBD2. The V and J ends lost 5 bases and 2 bases, in that order; junction bases with no gene match: 4. CDR1 is MNHEY, CDR2 SVGEGT, per germline. The CDR3 spans 15 residues. This CDR3 reads CASSRTSDPYNEQFF. CDR3 bases read: TGTGCCAGCAGTCGGACTAGCGACCCCTACAATGAG.

On this clone itself: The CDR3 extends 3 residues past the end of the read, so its final part is completed from the germline J gene. This rearrangement joins TRBV4-1 to TRBJ1-3; TRBD1 might be the D (5 bases). The CDR3 consists of 15 residues. Between the trimmed V and J ends, which lost 3 bases and 2 bases, there was a span of 11 bases. Germline CDR1 and CDR2: MGHRA and YSYEKL. CDR3 protein: CASSQGPLTGNTIYF. CDR3 bases read: TGCGCCAGCAGCCAGGGGCCTCTTACTGGAAACACC.

This chain's CDR3 is CASSYSTSGYEQYF. The sequenced CDR3 bases are TGTGCCAGCAGTTACTCGACTAGCGGCTACGAG. The chain combines TRBV6-2 or TRBV6-3 with TRBJ2-7; 9 bases fit TRBD2. The CDR3 end is not reached by the read, which stops 3 residues before it; the germline J gene fills it in. Germline CDR1 MNHEY, CDR2 SVGEGT. Trimming cost V 0 bases and J 3 bases; bases outside gene matches: 0. The CDR3 sequence is 14 residues long.

About this clone itself: The read falls 3 residues short of the CDR3 end, and the missing part is taken from the germline J gene. This sequence joins TRBV7-9 and TRBJ2-1; D unresolved. Deletions cut 5 bases from V and 6 bases from J, with 11 bases between. This CDR3 is built from 13 residues. CDR1 is SEHNR, CDR2 FQNEAQ, per germline (reference sequence). CDR3 bases read: TGTGCCAGCAGCCTCTCTCCGGGCAATGAG. It encodes CASSLSPGNE. The whole CDR3 protein is CASSLSPGNEQFF. Based on the CDR3 plus reference TRBV7-9 and TRBJ2-1, the full variable domain is DTGVSQNPRHKITKRGQNVTFRCDPISEHNRLYWYRQTLGQGPEFLTYFQNEAQLEKSRLLSDRFSAERPKGSFSTLEIQRTEQGDSAMYLCASSLSPGNEQFFGPGTRLTVL.

On this clone: The CDR3 end falls 3 residues outside the read, so it is completed with the germline J gene. This chain joins TRBV20-1 and TRBJ2-7; 12 nucleotides align to TRBD2. The CDR3 is made up of 15 amino acids. The V gene end was trimmed by 3 bases and the J gene end by 5 bases; junction bases not matched to a gene: 8. The germline CDR1 and CDR2 sequences are DFQATT and SNEGSKA (reference sequence). The CDR3 protein is CSARASGGADHEQYF. CDR3 bases read: TGCAGTGCTAGGGCTAGCGGGGGGGCCGACCACGAG.

Remarks on this clone: The CDR3 is cut off 3 residues early in the read; its end comes from the germline J gene. The chain employs TRBV20-1 and TRBJ2-7, with a possible D match to TRBD1 (5 bases). Germline CDR1 is DFQATT and CDR2 is SNEGSKA (reference sequence). The CDR3 has 14 residues. Trimming cost V 0 bases and J 2 bases, with 11 bases left between them. The CDR3 loop reads CSARDSRAPYEQYF. The sequenced part of the CDR3 DNA is TGCAGTGCTAGAGATAGCAGGGCCCCCTACGAG.

With regard to this clone: The read stops 3 residues short of the end of the CDR3; the missing end is completed from the germline J gene. The V call is TRBV20-1, the J call TRBJ2-3, with a weak D call TRBD1 (6 bases). V lost 3 bases and J lost 2, with 15 bases in between. This CDR3 has 15 amino acids. Germline V gene lookup returns CDR1 DFQATT and CDR2 SNEGSKA (reference sequence). The CDR3 DNA, read in part, is TGCAGTGCTAGGAAGGAACAGGGACCCACAGATACG. It translates to CSARKEQGPTDT. The full CDR3 is CSARKEQGPTDTQYF.

Comments on this clone: The read comes to an end 3 residues before the CDR3 does, leaving the germline J gene to fill in the end. The chain uses TRBV12-3 or TRBV12-4 and TRBJ2-7, with D uncertain. V was trimmed by 1 base and J by 6 bases, leaving 13 bases between them. The CDR3 contains 14 residues. The CDR3 loop is CASSLVAGNGEQYF. The part of the CDR3 DNA that was read is TGTGCCAGCAGTTTAGTCGCCGGTAACGGCGAG.

The CDR3: CASSLGAGPYNEQFF. Incomplete CDR3 DNA: TGTGCCAGCAGCTTGGGGGCGGGGCCCTACAATGAG. The V and J genes are TRBV5-4 and TRBJ2-1, with D possibly TRBD2 on 6 matching bases. The CDR3 is cut off 3 residues early in the read; its end comes from the germline J gene. Germline V lookup: CDR1 SGHNT, CDR2 YYREEE (reference sequence). This CDR3 is 15 amino acids long. Trimming cost V 0 bases and J 2 bases, with 9 bases left between them.

To note about this clone: The DNA ends 3 residues before the CDR3 does, and the rest of the CDR3 is filled in from the germline J gene. The chain couples TRBV7-8 to TRBJ2-3; 11 bases are a match to TRBD1. The length of the CDR3 is 17 residues. The V segment lost 0 bases and the J segment 4 bases; nucleotides outside the gene matches: 6. Germline V gene lookup returns CDR1 SGHVS and CDR2 FQNEAQ. Partial CDR3 DNA: TGTGCCAGCAGCTTAGCCCCTGGACAGGGGGCGGCAGATACG. It codes for CASSLAPGQGAADT. Given in full, the CDR3 is CASSLAPGQGAADTQYF.

A word on this clone: The DNA ends 3 residues before the CDR3 does, and the rest of the CDR3 is filled in from the germline J gene. The chain combines TRBV7-9 with TRBJ2-7, with 7 bases fitting TRBD1. The germline V gene encodes CDR1 SEHNR and CDR2 FQNEAQ (reference sequence). This CDR3 has 14 amino acids. J gave up 3 bases and V 1 base, and 3 bases lay outside the gene matches. The CDR3 is CASSLGNRGYEQYF. Incomplete CDR3 DNA: TGTGCCAGCAGCTTAGGTAACAGGGGCTACGAG.

For this clone: Read coverage stops 3 residues before the CDR3 terminus; the germline J gene supplies the remainder. V gene TRBV20-1 combines with J gene TRBJ1-1; 9 bases are a match to TRBD1. V shed 0 bases, J shed 4 bases, and the junction held 9 bases outside the gene matches. The CDR3 runs to 16 residues. CDR1 is DFQATT, CDR2 SNEGSKA, per germline (reference sequence). CDR3 in amino acids: CSARDGDRDLSTEAFF. The sequenced CDR3 bases are TGCAGTGCTAGAGATGGGGACAGGGATTTAAGCACTGAA.

With respect to this clone: The read stops 3 residues short of the end of the CDR3; the missing end is completed from the germline J gene. V and J are TRBV18 and TRBJ1-5; D is ambiguous. Trimming removed 5 bases from V and 0 bases from J, with 14 bases in between. CDR3 length equals 16 residues. Germline V CDR1 and CDR2: KGHSH, LQKENI. Partial CDR3 DNA: TGTGCCAGCTCAGCTCAGTCAGGTGATAGCAATCAGCCC. Protein sequence: CASSAQSGDSNQP. The whole CDR3 sequence reads CASSAQSGDSNQPQHF.

In the case of this clone: Read coverage stops 3 residues before the CDR3 terminus; the germline J gene supplies the remainder. The V gene is TRBV10-3, the J gene TRBJ2-7; 7 nucleotides agree with TRBD1. CDR1 ENHRY and CDR2 SYGVKD come from the germline V gene. V was pared by 10 bases and J by 4 bases, with 10 bases of the junction left unmatched. The CDR3 totals 13 residues. The CDR3 is CASNRGAEYEQYF. CDR3 DNA (partial): TGTGCCAGCAACAGGGGTGCGGAGTACGAG.

Concerning this clone: Read sequence stops 3 residues before the CDR3 end, and the germline J gene provides the missing end. The rearrangement links TRBV6-4 to TRBJ2-3; weak D call: TRBD2 (5 bases). Germline CDR1 is MRHNA and CDR2 is SNTAGT. Trimming shortened V by 3 bases and J by 1 base, and 5 bases separated the two germline ends. The CDR3 loop spans 13 amino acids. CDR3 bases read: TGTGCCAGCAGTGAGCGGGGCACAGATACG. It is translated as CASSERGTDT. The whole CDR3 protein reads CASSERGTDTQYF.

In regard to this clone: The read terminates 3 residues ahead of where the CDR3 ends, so the germline J gene completes it. This rearrangement joins TRBV19 to TRBJ2-2; tentatively, D is TRBD1 (5 bases). This CDR3 is built from 11 residues. Germline CDR1 reads LNHDA; CDR2 reads SQIVND (reference sequence). Trimming left V 11 bases short and J 6 bases short, with 10 bases between. The sequenced CDR3 bases are TGTGCCGCCAGGGAAGCCGGGGAG. This encodes CAAREAGE. The CDR3 as a whole reads CAAREAGELFF.

Concerning this clone: The read comes to an end 3 residues before the CDR3 does, leaving the germline J gene to fill in the end. V gene TRBV2 combines with J gene TRBJ2-5; 10 bases are a match to TRBD2. CDR1 and CDR2 (germline): SNHLY, FYNNEI. V gave up 7 bases and J gave up 5 bases; unmatched junction bases: 10. The CDR3 is made up of 15 amino acids. CDR3 protein: CASNPLAGDWETQYF. CDR3 DNA (partial): TGTGCCAGCAACCCCCTAGCGGGAGATTGGGAGACC. Full variable domain (outside the CDR3, taken from reference TRBV2 and TRBJ2-5): EPEVTQTPSHQVTQMGQEVILRCVPISNHLYFYWYRQILGQKVEFLVSFYNNEISEKSEIFDDQFSVERPDGSNFTLKIRSTKLEDSAMYFCASNPLAGDWETQYFGPGTRLLVL.

The CDR3 sequence: CAWSRRDSPYEQYF. The DNA read from the CDR3 is TGTGCCTGGAGTAGAAGGGACAGTCCCTACGAG. The chain couples TRBV30 to TRBJ2-7; 7 bases line up with TRBD1. The read stops 3 residues short of the end of the CDR3; the missing end is completed from the germline J gene. The J segment lost 2 bases and the V segment lost 2 bases, leaving 6 bases of the junction unmatched. Per germline, CDR1 GTSNPN and CDR2 SVGIG (reference sequence). This CDR3 is built from 14 residues.

On this clone: The read ends 3 residues before the CDR3 terminus; that terminus is restored from the germline J gene. This chain uses TRBV20-1 with TRBJ2-5; weak D call: TRBD2 (6 bases). Deletions cut 5 bases from V and 2 bases from J, with 21 bases between. Looked up from germline, CDR1 is DFQATT and CDR2 is SNEGSKA (reference sequence). The CDR3 contains 16 residues. CDR3 sequence reads: CSASGDLNLGQETQYF. CDR3 DNA, as far as it was read: TGCAGTGCTTCGGGGGACCTAAACCTGGGGCAAGAGACC.

A note on this clone: The read terminates 3 residues ahead of where the CDR3 ends, so the germline J gene completes it. The chain links TRBV30 to TRBJ2-7; 10 nucleotides align to TRBD2. Germline V gene sequence: CDR1 GTSNPN, CDR2 SVGIG (reference sequence). V lost 3 bases to trimming and J lost 6 bases; unmatched junction nucleotides: 2. The CDR3 is 12 amino acids. The CDR3 loop reads CAWRRTSGEQYF. The CDR3 DNA, read in part, is TGTGCCTGGAGGAGGACTAGCGGCGAG.